This TCR beta chain was obtained from a study of shared clonotypes between healthy human individuals (dated by TCRdb to 2019 to 2021). A note on the overall study: A couple of women and a few men aged 18 to 49 years were included in the cohort. To increase sequencing depth and limit assay-specific biases, different laboratories used diverse techniques to prepare libraries and sequence TCR repertoires. Leukapheresis yielded between about 0.9 and 9 billion PBMCs per donor. Per donor, three plates each were used for CD4 naive and CD4 memory, two for CD8 naive, and one for CD8 memory. To estimate repertoire size and how much clonotypes are shared between individuals, the study performed deep sequencing of blood TCR repertoires from 4 to 6 healthy adults.

Using the deep immunoSEQ assay, multiplex PCR amplified TCR CDR3 regions from genomic DNA. Extracted genomic DNA from each cell subset was spread evenly across all wells of several immunoSEQ 96-well plates, with each plate serving as a replicate. For sorted subsets, around 0.2 ug of genomic DNA, equivalent to roughly 30,000 T cell genomes, went into each replicate PCR. Purified libraries were measured with a Qubit 3.0 fluorometer, size-checked on a Bioanalyzer 2100, and measured again with the KAPA Library Quantification kit. Every immunoSEQ 96-well plate was sequenced on a dedicated single-read 150-cycle Illumina NextSeq 550 flow cell. In the paper's pipeline: Because the immunoSEQ output held only junctional sequences and lacked quality scores, the filtering could not match the filtering applied to full-length reads. Sequences were annotated with PyIR, a Python wrapper for IgBLAST v1.9, and V/J genes and CDR3 were assigned using IMGT germline references. Any read was removed if the V/J assignment was weak (E-value above 1e-6), the CDR3 was missing, or the read contained stop codons, out-of-frame junctions, or ambiguous translated residues. V3J clonotypes were defined as sequences sharing the same inferred V gene, J gene, and CDR3 amino acid sequence. Percentage overlap between repertoires was computed as shared unique clonotypes divided by the size of the smaller repertoire. Repertoire richness was assessed with RTK rarefaction, the Chao1 estimator, and Recon v2.1 estimates of unobserved clonotypes. Generation probabilities were computed with OLGA for all TCRbeta clonotypes obtained by the gDNA method from several donors. TCRdb obtained this table from immuneACCESS and retained in-frame rearrangements with V and J assigned. These tables miss some clones; where compared with another copy, unresolved V genes account for less than half of the shortfall, and the remainder is unexplained. V, J and clone size reflect that table, while D and trimming were determined from the DNA. The sample table shows about 1 million clones, and around four fifths are seen once. The biggest ten clones account for around 1.5% of the sample.

A few counts support this clone. The specificity of this receptor is unknown. The sample holds no much larger clone one base away, and base qualities are not on file. Healthy HIV-negative adults with no recently reported acute infections or vaccinations were included as donors. Every donor was a Caucasian adult residing in Nashville, Tennessee, USA. CD4+ T cells were enriched through magnetic negative selection, after which naive cells were positively selected on CD45RA and the remaining negative fraction served as the memory subset. After blood collection by leukapheresis, PBMCs were isolated using Ficoll-Histopaque density gradient centrifugation and then cryopreserved in the vapor phase of liquid nitrogen. Analytical flow cytometry was used to check the purity and quantity of every magnetically sorted T cell population. Genomic DNA was isolated from every sorted fraction and measured by UV absorbance on a Nanodrop 2000c.

What the authors observed across the whole study: Compared with non-shared clonotypes, the clonotypes found in all four sorted-subset donors had higher generation probabilities. Pairwise subsampling led to the expectation that sequencing depth would affect the degree of clonotype sharing among donors. When a few donors were compared, the shared fraction of clonotypes was approximately 5% for naive CD4, about 4% for naive CD8, about 2.4% for memory CD4, and about 0.36% for memory CD8. Larger estimated clonotype richness was generally found for naive subsets than for memory subsets. Incomplete sequencing was indicated by rarefaction of sorted-subset datasets, despite the large sequencing depth. The genetic and exposure-history diversity represented was limited by the small number of donors. Sampling was limited to blood, and TCR repertoires in tissue likely differ from TCR repertoires in blood.

In the germline V gene (reference sequence), CDR1 corresponds to SEHNR and CDR2 to FQNEAQ. Germline trimming amounts to 5 bases on V and 0 bases on J, with 3 as the count of junction bases outside the gene matches. Reading from cysteine to phenylalanine, the CDR3 counts 15 amino acids. This entry keeps only the CDR3 DNA: 45 bases, framed from base 1. The receptor was derived from a man aged 18 to 29 in good health. Sequencing was carried out using memory CD4+ T cells sorted from blood. The sample's cell subset or site label, decoded: CD45RA-negative fraction. The V gene is TRBV7-9 and the J gene is TRBJ2-1, and 8 bases in between align with TRBD2. The nucleotide sequence is given as TGTGCCAGCAGCCCCAGCGGGAGCTCCTACAATGAGCAGTTCTTC. Translated, it gives CASSPSGSSYNEQFF. Where the CDR3 stops, the reference TRBV7-9 and TRBJ2-1 genes take over; the full variable domain is DTGVSQNPRHKITKRGQNVTFRCDPISEHNRLYWYRQTLGQGPEFLTYFQNEAQLEKSRLLSDRFSAERPKGSFSTLEIQRTEQGDSAMYLCASSPSGSSYNEQFFGPGTRLTVL.